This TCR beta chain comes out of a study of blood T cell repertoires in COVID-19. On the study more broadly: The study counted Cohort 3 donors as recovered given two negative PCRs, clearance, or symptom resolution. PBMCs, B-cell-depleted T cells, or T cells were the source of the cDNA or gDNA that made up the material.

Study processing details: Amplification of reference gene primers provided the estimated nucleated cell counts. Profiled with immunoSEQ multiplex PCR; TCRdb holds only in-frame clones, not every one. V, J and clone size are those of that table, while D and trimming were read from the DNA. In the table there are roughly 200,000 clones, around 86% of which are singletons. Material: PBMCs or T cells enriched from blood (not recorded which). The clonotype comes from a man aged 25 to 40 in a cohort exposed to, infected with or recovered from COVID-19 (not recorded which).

The CDR3 DNA is TGTGCCATCAGTGACCCCCCGGGGACTGGAAACACCATATATTTT. Translated: CAISDPPGTGNTIYF. The rearrangement uses TRBV10-3 and TRBJ1-3, with unresolved D. The CDR3 has 15 residues. The V end lost 3 bases, the J end lost 2 bases, and 11 bases lay between the germline ends. The germline V gene encodes CDR1 ENHRY and CDR2 SYGVKD.